The 21 T cell receptor beta chains below were found in one sample sequenced in a study of beta chain features in type 1 diabetes. Findings of the study overall: When Type 1 diabetes patients were examined, their TCRB CDR3s proved moderately but significantly shorter in all four CD4+ subsets.

The study reverse transcribed the entire isolated RNA, so it sequenced expressed TCRB transcripts. Repertoires were generated with immunoSEQ multiplex PCR, while TCRdb's copy carries only in-frame clones and drops some. Of roughly 700,000 clones in the sample, roughly 12% were seen once. Which antigens these TCRs recognize remains unknown. The specimen was naive CD4+ T cells from blood. These receptors were collected from a man younger than 30 with type 1 diabetes.

This clone was seen more than once but under ten times. This chain connects TRBV2 to TRBJ2-7; D perhaps matches TRBD2 (5 bases). The ends were cut back, 10 bases at V and 0 bases at J, with 16 bases in the middle. The CDR3 extends over 14 amino acids. CDR1 and CDR2 (germline): SNHLY, FYNNEI. CDR3 in DNA: TGTGCCACTAAGAAGGACTCGTCCTCCTACGAGCAGTACTTC. Its protein product is CATKKDSSSYEQYF.

This clone appeared a few times. This chain connects TRBV15 to TRBJ1-5, with TRBD1 matching over 7 bases. Trimming at V came to 3 bases and at J to 7 bases, leaving 6 bases not matched to a gene. Germline lookup yields CDR1 LNHNV and CDR2 YYDKDF (reference sequence). This CDR3 has 14 residues. CDR3 DNA: TGTGCCACCAGCAGCGACAGGGTAGGCCAGCCCCAGCATTTT. Translating gives CATSSDRVGQPQHF.

The V and J genes are TRBV7-8 and TRBJ2-5; D might be TRBD2 (6 bases). Germline V gives CDR1 SGHVS, CDR2 FQNEAQ. The CDR3 loop spans 13 amino acids. V was clipped by 5 bases and J by 2 bases, with 9 bases between them. The CDR3 DNA reads as TGTGCCAGCAGCCTGGGGACTCAAGAGACCCAGTACTTC. It yields the protein CASSLGTQETQYF.

A few counts support this clone. This chain connects TRBV19 to TRBJ1-2, with 9 positions matching TRBD1. V shed 6 bases, J shed 8 bases, and the junction held 19 bases outside the gene matches. The length of the CDR3 is 17 residues. Germline V CDR1 and CDR2: LNHDA, SQIVND (reference sequence). CDR3 in amino acids: CASRTAGTGHSPGGYTF. The DNA of the CDR3 is TGTGCCAGTAGGACTGCCGGGACAGGGCATAGTCCGGGAGGCTACACCTTC.

The V and J genes are TRBV28 and TRBJ1-1; D ambiguous. Germline loops: CDR1 MDHEN, CDR2 SYDVKM. The germline V and J ends were trimmed by 5 bases and 1 base, with 14 bases remaining between them. This CDR3 has 15 amino acids. In nucleotides, the CDR3 is TGTGCCAGCAGTCTCTTTGGACGGGAGAACACTGAAGCTTTCTTT. It is translated as CASSLFGRENTEAFF.

The chain has TRBV30 and TRBJ1-2, with D uncertain. Looked up from germline, CDR1 is GTSNPN and CDR2 is SVGIG (reference sequence). The CDR3 covers 14 residues. CDR3 sequence: CALARRALIRGYTF. As DNA, the CDR3 is TGTGCGCTGGCAAGGAGGGCGCTGATCCGTGGCTACACCTTC.

The chain uses TRBV6-1 and TRBJ2-2; 12 nucleotides line up with TRBD1. Germline loops: CDR1 MNHNS, CDR2 SASEGT. This CDR3 is built from 14 residues. V trimming: 7 bases; J trimming: 4 bases; junction bases outside the gene matches: 1. The CDR3 region has the DNA TGTGCCAGCAAGGGACAGGGGGCCACCGGGGAGCTGTTTTTT. It yields the protein CASKGQGATGELFF.

The rearrangement uses TRBV7-8 and TRBJ1-5; TRBD1 matches 7 bases. The CDR3 runs to 16 residues. V shed 5 bases and J 4 bases; nucleotides not matched to a gene: 11. The V gene's germline CDR1 is SGHVS and CDR2 FQNEAQ. The CDR3 is CASSLGPGQINQPQHF. The DNA for the CDR3 is TGTGCCAGCAGCCTAGGGCCGGGACAGATAAATCAGCCCCAGCATTTT.

The chain joins TRBV4-1 to TRBJ2-7, with TRBD2 as a possible D gene (6 bases). The germline gives CDR1 MGHRA, CDR2 YSYEKL. Trimming removed 4 bases from V and 4 bases from J, with 20 bases in between. CDR3 length: 16 residues. The CDR3 sequence: CASSPGRAGSVYEQYF. The CDR3 DNA follows: TGCGCCAGCAGCCCAGGACGGGCGGGGAGCGTGTACGAGCAGTACTTC.

This clone was seen more than once but under ten times. The chain carries TRBV9 and TRBJ2-3, with D tentatively TRBD1 or TRBD2 (5 bases each). The CDR3 consists of 16 residues. Germline values: CDR1 SGDLS, CDR2 YYNGEE. With 0 bases removed from V and 0 bases from J, the gap between germline ends came to 11 bases. This CDR3 is CASSVVGGSSTDTQYF. The DNA of the CDR3 is TGTGCCAGCAGCGTAGTTGGGGGATCTAGCACAGATACGCAGTATTTT.

V and J are TRBV30 and TRBJ1-1, with D possibly TRBD1 on 6 matching bases. CDR1 GTSNPN and CDR2 SVGIG come from the germline V gene (reference sequence). The CDR3 is made up of 14 amino acids. Between the trimmed V and J ends, which lost 4 bases and 3 bases, there was a span of 15 bases. The CDR3 DNA follows: TGTGCCTGGAACATACCGGGACATCACACTGAAGCTTTCTTT. Its protein is CAWNIPGHHTEAFF.

Only a few counts were recorded for this clone. The rearrangement links TRBV7-9 to TRBJ1-6; TRBD1 matches 9 bases. The CDR3 contains 15 residues. Germline V gene data show CDR1 as SEHNR and CDR2 as FQNEAQ (reference sequence). V shed 5 bases and J 8 bases; nucleotides not matched to a gene: 7. CDR3 sequence (DNA): TGTGCCAGCAGCACCTGGGACAGGGTTGATTCACCCCTCCACTTT. Its translation is CASSTWDRVDSPLHF.

The rearrangement uses TRBV30 and TRBJ1-1, with 8 positions matching TRBD1. The V segment lost 4 bases and the J segment 8 bases; nucleotides outside the gene matches: 9. CDR3 length: 13 residues. Per germline, CDR1 GTSNPN and CDR2 SVGIG (reference sequence). The CDR3 region has the DNA TGTGCCTGGAAGGGACAGGCCAAAACAGAAGCTTTCTTT. Residues: CAWKGQAKTEAFF.

This clone was detected only a few times. This sequence joins TRBV29-1 and TRBJ2-2; the D gene is possibly TRBD1 (5 bases). V was clipped by 8 bases and J by 5 bases, with 21 bases between them. This CDR3 contains 15 residues. Germline CDR1 is SQVTM and CDR2 is ANQGSEA. The CDR3 DNA follows: TGCAGCCCGTCGATTGGTCAGGGCAGGACCGGGGAGCTGTTTTTT. The encoded protein is CSPSIGQGRTGELFF.

The chain couples TRBV5-6 to TRBJ2-4; 7 bases fit TRBD1. V was clipped by 4 bases and J by 1 base; unmatched bases: 2. Germline V gives CDR1 SGHDT, CDR2 YYEEEE. This CDR3 comprises 14 residues. The CDR3 reads CASSPQGAKNIQYF. The CDR3 coding sequence is TGTGCCAGCAGCCCACAGGGGGCCAAAAACATTCAGTACTTC.

Comment on this clone: Other DNA sequences in the sample encode the same CDR3. The chain has TRBV18 and TRBJ2-7; 8 bases map to TRBD1. Looked up from germline, CDR1 is KGHSH and CDR2 is LQKENI. Losses at the gene ends were 2 bases for V and 3 bases for J; bases not matched to a gene: 0. This CDR3 has 13 amino acids. CDR3 sequence: CASSPGTGYEQYF. CDR3 bases: TGTGCCAGCTCACCAGGGACAGGCTACGAGCAGTACTTC.

The rearrangement joins TRBV29-1 to TRBJ1-2, with 7 bases fitting TRBD1. Germline V gives CDR1 SQVTM, CDR2 ANQGSEA. V trimming: 4 bases; J trimming: 0 bases; junction bases outside the gene matches: 5. The CDR3 sequence is 14 residues long. CDR3 bases: TGCAGCGTTGGAGCGACAGGGACTAACTATGGCTACACCTTC. Translation: CSVGATGTNYGYTF.

J is TRBJ2-7 and V is TRBV5-1; tentative D call: TRBD1 (5 bases). CDR1 and CDR2 (germline): SGHRS, YFSETQ. CDR3 size: 15 residues. V was shortened by 1 base and J by 3 bases, with 14 bases between the two germline ends. The DNA for the CDR3 is TGCGCCAGCAGCTTGAGACAGCCTCGGTTCTACGAGCAGTACTTC. Protein: CASSLRQPRFYEQYF. Together with reference TRBV5-1 and TRBJ2-7, the CDR3 gives the full variable domain: KAGVTQTPRYLIKTRGQQVTLSCSPISGHRSVSWYQQTPGQGLQFLFEYFSETQRNKGNFPGRFSGRQFSNSRSEMNVSTLELGDSALYLCASSLRQPRFYEQYFGPGTRLTVT.

There are a few counts of this clone. This chain links TRBV15 with TRBJ1-5, with 7 bases aligning to TRBD1. The CDR3 consists of 15 residues. The germline V gene encodes CDR1 LNHNV and CDR2 YYDKDF (reference sequence). With V trimmed by 1 base and J by 4 bases, 4 bases remained unmatched. Here the CDR3 reads CATSRGGQKNQPQHF. In nucleotides, the CDR3 is TGTGCCACCAGCAGAGGGGGACAGAAAAATCAGCCCCAGCATTTT.

This clone has more than one count but fewer than ten. The chain joins TRBV6-1 to TRBJ2-1; 9 bases line up with TRBD2. CDR1 MNHNS and CDR2 SASEGT come from the germline V gene. This CDR3 has 14 amino acids. Trimming took 5 bases from V and 4 from J; bases not matched to a gene: 3. CDR3 bases: TGTGCCAGCAGTTCTAGCGGGGAGTACAATGAGCAGTTCTTC. Its translation is CASSSSGEYNEQFF.

This chain connects TRBV11-2 to TRBJ2-5, with a possible D match to TRBD2 (6 bases). CDR1 and CDR2 from the germline V gene are SGHAT and FQNNGV. This CDR3 is built from 14 residues. The V and J ends lost 5 bases and 5 bases respectively, with 15 bases between them. The DNA of the CDR3 is TGTGCCAGCAGCCATGGGACTGCCAGGGAGACCCAGTACTTC. Translation gives CASSHGTARETQYF. The full variable domain, in which reference TRBV11-2 and TRBJ2-5 provide the parts outside the CDR3, is EAGVAQSPRYKIIEKRQSVAFWCNPISGHATLYWYQQILGQGPKLLIQFQNNGVVDDSQLPKDRFSAERLKGVDSTLKIQPAKLEDSAVYLCASSHGTARETQYFGPGTRLLVL.